One sample yielded the 21 T cell receptor beta chains listed below, sequenced in a study of blood T cell repertoires in COVID-19. Here immunoSEQ multiplex PCR was the method, and the copy in TCRdb shows in-frame clones only, minus some. The repertoire consists of 250,000 to 350,000 clones, with more than 70% occurring once and the leading ten covering about 11%. Sequenced material: peripheral blood. These receptors came from a woman in her twenties or thirties with COVID-19, enrolled during active disease.

This chain connects TRBV4-1 to TRBJ1-5; D uncertain. This CDR3 contains 16 residues. Between the trimmed V and J ends, which lost 6 bases and 0 bases, there was a span of 15 bases. The V gene's germline CDR1 is MGHRA and CDR2 YSYEKL. CDR3 in DNA: TGCGCCAGCAGTCTCAATTTTGGGAGTAGCAATCAGCCCCAGCATTTT. This translates into CASSLNFGSSNQPQHF.

The J gene is TRBJ2-1, the V gene TRBV3-1 (or the pseudogene TRBV3-2); TRBD2 agrees at 14 bases. Looked up from germline, CDR1 is LGHDT and CDR2 is YNNKEL (reference sequence). This CDR3 contains 15 residues. The trim removed 4 bases at V and 7 bases at J, leaving 3 bases unmatched. The CDR3 here is CASSRGTSGRNEQFF. The DNA of the CDR3 is TGTGCCAGCAGCCGCGGGACTAGCGGGAGAAATGAGCAGTTCTTC.

This clone was recorded only once. The chain joins TRBV6-4 to TRBJ2-3; no reliable D call. Germline CDR1 MRHNA, CDR2 SNTAGT. V lost 4 bases, J lost 3 bases, and 11 bases lay in between. The length of the CDR3 is 14 residues. In DNA, the CDR3 is TGTGCCAGCAGTGCCAAAGGAGCGACAGATACGCAGTATTTT. Translated: CASSAKGATDTQYF.

The V call is TRBV28, the J call TRBJ2-5; the match to TRBD1 covers 9 bases. This CDR3 is 17 amino acids long. Trimming at V came to 5 bases and at J to 0 bases, leaving 10 bases not matched to a gene. CDR1 and CDR2 (germline): MDHEN, SYDVKM. The CDR3 sequence: CASSPPPGTGYQETQYF. DNA for the CDR3: TGTGCCAGCAGTCCGCCCCCCGGGACAGGGTACCAAGAGACCCAGTACTTC.

This clone was counted between two and nine times. The V call is TRBV7-8, the J call TRBJ2-5; D may be TRBD2 (5 bases). The germline V and J ends were trimmed by 0 bases and 4 bases, with 12 bases remaining between them. The CDR3 is 15 amino acids. In germline, CDR1 is SGHVS, CDR2 FQNEAQ. This CDR3 is CASSLAIVGRETQYF. The CDR3 nucleotides are TGTGCCAGCAGCTTAGCGATAGTGGGGAGAGAGACCCAGTACTTC.

In its sample, this clone was seen a few times. V usage is TRBV9 and J usage is TRBJ2-7, with 10 bases that match TRBD1. This CDR3 spans 15 amino acids. CDR1 and CDR2 (germline): SGDLS, YYNGEE. With V trimmed by 0 bases and J by 2 bases, 2 bases remained unmatched. This chain's CDR3 is CASSVGDRGAYEQYF. In nucleotides, the CDR3 is TGTGCCAGCAGCGTAGGGGACAGGGGAGCCTACGAGCAGTACTTC. Full variable domain (remainder filled in from reference TRBV9 and TRBJ2-7): DSGVTQTPKHLITATGQRVTLRCSPRSGDLSVYWYQQSLDQGLQFLIQYYNGEERAKGNILERFSAQQFPDLHSELNLSSLELGDSALYFCASSVGDRGAYEQYFGPGTRLTVT.

The chain is built from TRBV28 and TRBJ2-5; 7 bases align to TRBD1. This CDR3 spans 17 amino acids. V was pared by 5 bases and J by 2 bases, with 14 bases of the junction left unmatched. Germline V gene lookup returns CDR1 MDHEN and CDR2 SYDVKM. As DNA, the CDR3 is TGTGCCAGCAGTATATACAGGGGCCGAAGATTTCAAGAGACCCAGTACTTC. Protein product: CASSIYRGRRFQETQYF.

J is TRBJ1-1 and V is TRBV28; D is ambiguous. CDR3 size: 15 residues. The germline gives CDR1 MDHEN, CDR2 SYDVKM. The V gene lost 6 bases and the J gene lost 2 bases, with 16 bases spanning the gap. The CDR3 loop reads CASRPLFRFNTEAFF. In nucleotides, the CDR3 is TGTGCCAGCAGGCCCTTATTTAGATTCAACACTGAAGCTTTCTTT.

The rearrangement links TRBV5-6 to TRBJ1-3; D not certain. The germline CDR1 and CDR2 sequences are SGHDT and YYEEEE. The CDR3 has 14 amino acids. Trimming left V 5 bases short and J 2 bases short, with 11 bases between. The CDR3 sequence: CASRPVSAGNTIYF. The CDR3 DNA reads as TGTGCCAGCAGACCCGTGAGCGCTGGAAACACCATATATTTT.

The chain has TRBV5-4 and TRBJ2-1; a weak D match, TRBD2 (5 bases). This CDR3 spans 13 amino acids. CDR1 SGHNT and CDR2 YYREEE come from the germline V gene (reference sequence). With 6 bases removed from V and 6 bases from J, the gap between germline ends came to 13 bases. CDR3 nucleotides: TGTGCCAGCACCGCCAGAGGGAGCAATGAGCAGTTCTTC. As protein: CASTARGSNEQFF. Complete variable domain (other parts from reference TRBV5-4 and TRBJ2-1): ETGVTQSPTHLIKTRGQQVTLRCSSQSGHNTVSWYQQALGQGPQFIFQYYREEENGRGNFPPRFSGLQFPNYSSELNVNALELDDSALYLCASTARGSNEQFFGPGTRLTVL.

This clone was detected a few times. The chain carries TRBV9 and TRBJ2-7; 8 nucleotides line up with TRBD2. The V and J ends lost 4 bases and 5 bases, in that order; junction bases with no gene match: 8. The CDR3 spans 14 residues. From germline, CDR1 is SGDLS and CDR2 YYNGEE. The CDR3 DNA reads as TGTGCCAGCAGCTTGAGCGGGAGTCCCAACGAGCAGTACTTC. It yields the protein CASSLSGSPNEQYF. The full variable domain, with the rest looked up from reference TRBV9 and TRBJ2-7, is DSGVTQTPKHLITATGQRVTLRCSPRSGDLSVYWYQQSLDQGLQFLIQYYNGEERAKGNILERFSAQQFPDLHSELNLSSLELGDSALYFCASSLSGSPNEQYFGPGTRLTVT.

The rearrangement uses TRBV11-2 and TRBJ2-6; 8 bases are a match to TRBD2. The trim removed 9 bases at V and 0 bases at J, leaving 13 bases unmatched. This CDR3 comprises 18 residues. Per germline, CDR1 SGHAT and CDR2 FQNNGV. CDR3 in amino acids: CASPVAGGKDSGANVLTF. In DNA, the CDR3 is TGTGCCAGTCCCGTCGCGGGGGGCAAGGACTCTGGGGCCAACGTCCTGACTTTC.

The J gene is TRBJ1-1, the V gene TRBV18; no definite D call. CDR3 length equals 17 residues. In germline, CDR1 is KGHSH, CDR2 LQKENI. The germline V and J ends were trimmed by 1 base and 5 bases, with 20 bases remaining between them. The chain's CDR3 is CASSPRLQAVGRTEAFF. The DNA of the CDR3 is TGTGCCAGCTCACCACGGCTCCAGGCAGTAGGCCGAACTGAAGCTTTCTTT.

The genes are TRBV19 and TRBJ2-5, with TRBD1 matching 8 bases. The CDR3 runs 15 residues. With V trimmed by 3 bases and J by 3 bases, 6 bases remained unmatched. Germline V gene data show CDR1 as LNHDA and CDR2 as SQIVND (reference sequence). In nucleotides, the CDR3 is TGTGCCAGTAGTATGAAGGACAGGGTGGAAGAGACCCAGTACTTC. It translates to CASSMKDRVEETQYF.

This chain links TRBV7-8 with TRBJ2-5; 8 bases agree with TRBD1. CDR1 is SGHVS and CDR2 is FQNEAQ in the germline V gene. The CDR3 loop spans 15 amino acids. V shed 6 bases, J shed 5 bases, and the junction held 11 bases outside the gene matches. CDR3 DNA sequence: TGTGCCAGCAGTCGTCAGGGGGCGCGGAGGGAGACCCAGTACTTC. As protein: CASSRQGARRETQYF.

The chain links TRBV27 to TRBJ1-4, with 9 bases that match TRBD1. After removal of 6 bases from V and 8 bases from J, the junction contained 7 bases not matched to a gene. Germline values: CDR1 MNHEY, CDR2 SMNVEV (reference sequence). This CDR3 contains 14 residues. This CDR3 reads CASSPRDREEKLFF. The CDR3 DNA reads TGTGCCAGCAGCCCCCGGGACAGGGAAGAAAAACTGTTTTTT. The full variable domain, in which reference TRBV27 and TRBJ1-4 provide the parts outside the CDR3, is EAQVTQNPRYLITVTGKKLTVTCSQNMNHEYMSWYRQDPGLGLRQIYYSMNVEVTDKGDVPEGYKVSRKEKRNFPLILESPSPNQTSLYFCASSPRDREEKLFFGSGTQLSVL.

The rearrangement links TRBV4-1 to TRBJ2-5; 8 bases agree with TRBD1. With V trimmed by 6 bases and J by 7 bases, 7 bases remained unmatched. The CDR3 consists of 13 residues. Germline V gene data show CDR1 as MGHRA and CDR2 as YSYEKL. The CDR3 sequence is CASSLAGGLTQYF. The CDR3 DNA reads TGCGCCAGCAGTTTAGCAGGGGGCTTGACCCAGTACTTC.

The chain has TRBV19 and TRBJ2-3; D perhaps matches TRBD1 (6 bases). Germline CDR1 reads LNHDA; CDR2 reads SQIVND (reference sequence). Between the trimmed V and J ends, which lost 2 bases and 2 bases, there was a span of 11 bases. There are 15 residues in the CDR3. CDR3 in amino acids: CASSILDRLTDTQYF. CDR3 nucleotides: TGTGCCAGTAGTATACTGGACAGACTCACAGATACGCAGTATTTT.

In its sample, this clone was seen a few times. This sequence joins TRBV5-1 and TRBJ1-4; D not resolved. CDR3 length: 14 amino acids. CDR1 is SGHRS, CDR2 YFSETQ, per germline. Deletions cut 0 bases from V and 3 bases from J, with 6 bases between. Here the CDR3 DNA reads TGCGCCAGCAGCTTGGGAGTGGCTAATGAAAAACTGTTTTTT. It specifies CASSLGVANEKLFF.

The CDR3 coding sequence is TGCGCCAGCAGCTCCCGAGGGGGCACTGAAGCTTTCTTT. Its protein is CASSSRGGTEAFF. V gene TRBV4-3 combines with J gene TRBJ1-1, with D maybe TRBD1 (6 bases). The CDR3 spans 13 residues. The germline V gene encodes CDR1 LGHNA and CDR2 YSLEER. V was cut by 5 bases and J by 4 bases, with 11 bases left in between.

The gene calls are TRBV7-2 and TRBJ2-3; no clear D gene. Germline values: CDR1 SGHTA, CDR2 FQGNSA. The CDR3 contains 15 residues. V shed 4 bases and J shed 2 bases, with 13 bases lying between them. This chain's CDR3 is CASSSRGTYTDTQYF. CDR3 bases: TGTGCCAGCAGCTCCCGAGGCACGTACACAGATACGCAGTATTTT.